This is a list of T cell receptor beta chains from one sample in a study of blood T cell repertoires in COVID-19. Some clones are missing from TCRdb's copy, which holds only in-frame ones; the method was immunoSEQ multiplex PCR. Counted here are some 180,000 clones, more than 80% occurring once; the ten biggest clones make up 6.2%. Sequencing used PBMCs or T cells enriched from blood (not recorded which). The receptors come from a man in his forties who had recovered from COVID-19. Each CDR3 is given with its conserved first and last residue. Each record gives: V gene, J gene, clone size, D gene, CDR3 protein, CDR3 DNA. A D gene is named only where the DNA matches it firmly. Size is omitted from some rows. Given values are once, few, many or a class for expanded clones.

>TRBV7-9|TRBJ2-7|.|.
CASSYKGSFYEQYF
TGTGCCAGCAGCTACAAGGGGTCCTTCTACGAGCAGTACTTC
>TRBV4-1|TRBJ2-1|.|.
CASSLTYNEQFF
TGCGCCAGCAGCCTGACTTACAATGAGCAGTTCTTC
>TRBV11-2|TRBJ1-4|.|.
CASSLDGISTNEKLFF
TGTGCCAGCAGCTTAGACGGTATTTCAACTAATGAAAAACTGTTTTTT
>TRBV18|TRBJ2-2|.|.
CASSPLALSGTGELFF
TGTGCCAGCTCACCACTAGCCCTGAGTGGGACCGGGGAGCTGTTTTTT
>TRBV5-4|TRBJ2-5|.|TRBD2
CASSLAGVPETQYF
TGTGCCAGCAGCCTAGCGGGGGTCCCAGAGACCCAGTACTTC
>TRBV11-3|TRBJ1-4|.|TRBD1
CASSLDRRREKLFF
TGTGCCAGCAGCTTGGACAGGCGTCGGGAAAAACTGTTTTTT
>TRBV29-1|TRBJ1-1|.|.
CSVEDMLSSTEAFF
TGCAGCGTTGAAGATATGTTGTCGAGCACTGAAGCTTTCTTT
>TRBV10-3|TRBJ2-2|.|.
CAISDIGSTGELFF
TGTGCCATCAGTGATATAGGGAGCACCGGGGAGCTGTTTTTT
>TRBV20-1|TRBJ1-1|.|.
CSASQNTEAFF
TGCAGTGCTAGCCAGAACACTGAAGCTTTCTTT
>TRBV7-8|TRBJ1-1|.|.
CASSSVEGRYQTEAFF
TGTGCCAGCAGCTCCGTGGAGGGCCGGTATCAGACTGAAGCTTTCTTT
>TRBV5-1|TRBJ1-2|.|TRBD1
CASRRGQNYGYTF
TGCGCCAGCAGAAGGGGACAGAACTATGGCTACACCTTC
>TRBV10-3|TRBJ1-2|.|.
CAISDGGENYGYTF
TGTGCCATCAGTGATGGGGGGGAAAACTATGGCTACACCTTC
>TRBV5-5|TRBJ2-1|.|.
CASLGGIPLNEQFF
TGTGCCAGCCTAGGCGGAATTCCACTCAATGAGCAGTTCTTC
>TRBV18|TRBJ1-1|.|.
CASSPGWGGGTEAFF
TGTGCCAGCTCACCAGGATGGGGGGGCGGCACTGAAGCTTTCTTT
>TRBV6-5|TRBJ1-6|.|.
CASTTRTDNSPLHF
TGTGCCAGCACCACACGGACAGATAATTCACCCCTCCACTTT
>TRBV2|TRBJ2-7|once|.
CASSEGRSSYEQYF
TGTGCCAGCAGTGAAGGTCGGAGCTCCTACGAGCAGTACTTC
>TRBV3-1/TRBV3-2|TRBJ1-3|.|TRBD1
CASSQETGGSTIYF
TGTGCCAGCAGCCAAGAGACAGGGGGCTCCACCATATATTTT
>TRBV29-1|TRBJ1-2|.|.
CSVEGQGMAGYTF
TGCAGCGTTGAAGGGCAGGGGATGGCTGGCTACACCTTC
>TRBV6-2/TRBV6-3|TRBJ2-7|.|.
CASSGRSGYEQYF
TGTGCCAGCAGCGGACGATCAGGGTACGAGCAGTACTTC
>TRBV11-2|TRBJ2-1|.|.
CASTSADEQFF
TGTGCCAGCACTTCGGCGGATGAGCAGTTCTTC
>TRBV30|TRBJ2-4|.|TRBD2
CAWSGDLGRGDIQYF
TGTGCCTGGAGTGGGGACCTTGGCCGGGGGGACATTCAGTACTTC
>TRBV5-6|TRBJ1-1|.|TRBD1
CASSRDRWIPEAFF
TGTGCCAGCAGCCGGGACAGGTGGATCCCTGAAGCTTTCTTT
>TRBV28|TRBJ1-1|.|TRBD1
CASSRTGSFGITEAFF
TGTGCCAGCAGCCGGACAGGGTCATTTGGGATCACTGAAGCTTTCTTT
>TRBV4-2|TRBJ1-4|.|TRBD1
CASSQLPTGESEKLFF
TGTGCCAGCAGCCAACTCCCGACAGGGGAGAGTGAAAAACTGTTTTTT
>TRBV30|TRBJ2-2|.|TRBD2
CAWSVLAGVTGELFF
TGTGCCTGGAGTGTACTTGCGGGAGTCACCGGGGAGCTGTTTTTT
>TRBV4-1|TRBJ1-1|.|TRBD1
CASSERQGVMNTEAFF
TGCGCCAGCAGCGAAAGACAGGGAGTCATGAACACTGAAGCTTTCTTT
>TRBV5-1|TRBJ2-2|.|TRBD2
CASRHNTNITRGGANTGELFF
TGCGCCAGCAGACATAACACAAATATAACTCGCGGGGGGGCAAACACCGGGGAGCTGTTTTTT
>TRBV28|TRBJ1-1|.|TRBD1
CASKWDRETGTEAFF
TGTGCCAGCAAGTGGGACAGGGAGACGGGGACTGAAGCTTTCTTT
>TRBV2|TRBJ1-3|.|.
CASSEGGARSGNTIYF
TGTGCCAGCAGTGAGGGGGGGGCTCGATCTGGCAACACCATATATTTT
>TRBV11-3|TRBJ2-1|.|TRBD1
CASSLHRDRGRFYNEQFF
TGTGCCAGCAGCCTACACCGGGACAGGGGGCGTTTCTACAATGAGCAGTTCTTC
>TRBV28|TRBJ1-5|.|.
CASGGLGQPQHF
TGTGCCAGCGGGGGCTTAGGGCAGCCCCAGCATTTT
>TRBV12-3/TRBV12-4|TRBJ1-2|once|.
CASSLQGWGYTF
TGTGCCAGCAGTTTACAGGGTTGGGGCTACACCTTC
>TRBV5-4|TRBJ2-2|.|TRBD1
CASSPGTAPMNTGELFF
TGTGCCAGCAGCCCCGGGACAGCGCCCATGAACACCGGGGAGCTGTTTTTT
>TRBV5-1|TRBJ1-2|many|.
CASSGEGLNYGYTF
TGCGCCAGCAGCGGGGAAGGACTGAACTATGGCTACACCTTC
>TRBV6-5|TRBJ2-7|.|.
CASRTQDRVTYEQYF
TGTGCCAGCAGGACCCAGGACAGAGTTACCTACGAGCAGTACTTC
>TRBV30|TRBJ1-5|.|.
CAWSAQGGPQHF
TGTGCCTGGAGTGCACAGGGTGGGCCCCAGCATTTT
>TRBV27|TRBJ1-1|.|TRBD1
CASSSGTVVAEAFF
TGTGCCAGCAGTTCTGGGACAGTCGTGGCTGAAGCTTTCTTT
>TRBV3-1/TRBV3-2|TRBJ2-1|.|.
CASSHSRTNNEQFF
TGTGCCAGCAGCCATTCACGGACAAACAATGAGCAGTTCTTC
>TRBV15|TRBJ2-1|.|TRBD2
CATSRGAGFSYNEQFF
TGTGCCACCAGCAGAGGAGCGGGATTCTCCTACAATGAGCAGTTCTTC
>TRBV19|TRBJ1-5|.|.
CASIPTGTKGQPQHF
TGTGCCAGTATCCCAACCGGGACTAAAGGTCAGCCCCAGCATTTT
>TRBV11-3|TRBJ2-7|.|.
CASSSGGISSYEQYF
TGTGCCAGCAGTTCAGGGGGGATCAGCTCCTACGAGCAGTACTTC